This T cell receptor beta chain was sequenced during a study of blood T cell repertoires in COVID-19. Study-wide background: Acute and convalescent COVID-19 samples came from the United States, Italy and Spain.

Profiled with immunoSEQ multiplex PCR; TCRdb holds only in-frame clones, not every one. The table includes approximately 220,000 clones, roughly 80% detected once. The V gene's germline CDR1 is KGHSY and CDR2 FQNENV. The V and J ends lost 3 bases and 1 base respectively, with 16 bases between them. This CDR3 region has 16 residues. The sequence was obtained from a woman of 80 years or more with acute or convalescent COVID-19. The V and J genes are TRBV16 and TRBJ2-7; D might be TRBD2 (5 bases). Sequenced input: peripheral blood. DNA for the CDR3: TGTGCCAGCAGCCACCTAACTACCCTAGCATCCTACGAGCAGTACTTC. Translating gives CASSHLTTLASYEQYF.